This T cell receptor (beta chain) was documented in a study of blood T cell repertoires in COVID-19. As for the study in general: Italy, Spain and the United States were the sources of the convalescent and acute COVID-19 samples. PBMCs, B-cell-depleted T cells, or T cells provided the cDNA or gDNA that made up the material.

CDR1 is SGDLS, CDR2 YYNGEE, per germline. Losses at the gene ends were 4 bases for V and 2 bases for J; bases not matched to a gene: 10. The CDR3 runs 17 residues. Methods used by the authors: Reference gene primer amplification gave nucleated cell count estimates. Repertoires were generated with immunoSEQ multiplex PCR, while TCRdb's copy carries only in-frame clones and drops some. D and trimming come from the DNA, and the V and J calls and clone size come from that table. This sample carries under 140,000 clones, 75% to 80% of them seen once, and the ten largest clones take approximately 16%. The sequence was collected from a woman aged 80 or over with active or convalescent COVID-19. The chain links TRBV9 to TRBJ2-1; TRBD2 aligns across 9 bases. The sequencing input was peripheral blood. The CDR3 is CASSTSKRGAPYNEQFF. CDR3 in DNA: TGTGCCAGCAGCACCTCTAAGCGGGGGGCACCCTACAATGAGCAGTTCTTC.